A selection of T cell receptor beta chains follows, all from one sample in a study of T-cell reconstitution after alpha-beta-depleted transplantation in children. Each CDR3 protein gets one entry after TCRdb re-called the PCR reads with MiXCR. The sample yields tens of thousands of distinct CDR3 sequences, roughly an eighth seen once. The sample consisted of PBMCs, mostly from graft donor cells, taken 180 days after TCRalphabeta/CD19-depleted stem cell transplant. Source of these receptors: a male patient aged 2 to 9 who had a stem cell transplant for acute lymphoblastic leukemia, so the T cells may come from the graft donor. CDR3s include the opening cysteine and the closing phenylalanine or tryptophan. The D gene is left open where the match is weak. Clone size is shown for a subset of rows, as once, few, many or a class of expanded clone.

CASSFGTNYGYTF | TGTGCCAGCAGCTTCGGTACTAACTATGGCTACACCTTC | NA | TRBJ1-2 | TRBV7-2 | NA
CASSETGVIDTQYF | TGTGCCAGCAGTGAGACAGGGGTAATAGACACGCAGTATTTT | TRBD1 | TRBJ2-3 | TRBV25-1 | NA
CASSSPKGWTGELFF | TGCGCCAGCAGCTCTCCTAAGGGTTGGACCGGGGAGCTGTTTTTT | NA | TRBJ2-2 | TRBV5-1 | NA
CASSLRRGDYNEQFF | TGTGCCAGCAGCTTAAGGCGGGGGGATTACAATGAGCAGTTCTTC | TRBD2 | TRBJ2-1 | TRBV5-5 | many
CATRPDGGRNRHEQYF | TGTGCCACCCGACCGGACGGGGGGCGAAACCGACACGAGCAGTACTTC | NA | TRBJ2-7 | TRBV24-1 | once
CASSRNPGTGRFSGANVLTF | TGTGCCAGCAGTCGAAACCCTGGGACAGGTCGTTTCTCTGGGGCCAACGTCCTGACTTTC | TRBD1 | TRBJ2-6 | TRBV6-1 | NA
CASSPRDNYGYTF | TGTGCCAGCAGTCCGCGGGATAACTATGGCTACACCTTC | NA | TRBJ1-2 | TRBV12-3/TRBV12-4 | many
CASSFRGAWSMNTEAFF | TGTGCCAGCAGTTTTAGGGGTGCCTGGTCCATGAACACTGAAGCTTTCTTT | NA | TRBJ1-1 | TRBV27 | NA
CSARGPEAGAGDTQYF | TGCAGTGCTAGAGGTCCTGAGGCGGGAGCGGGAGATACGCAGTATTTT | TRBD2 | TRBJ2-3 | TRBV20-1 | few
CASSVRRDWETQYF | TGTGCCAGCAGTGTACGCCGAGACTGGGAGACCCAGTACTTC | NA | TRBJ2-5 | TRBV6-1 | NA
CASSLVRENTEAFF | TGCGCCAGCAGCTTGGTACGGGAGAACACTGAAGCTTTCTTT | NA | TRBJ1-1 | TRBV5-1 | many
CARRDRGDYGYTF | TGTGCCAGAAGGGACAGGGGTGACTATGGCTACACCTTC | TRBD1 | TRBJ1-2 | TRBV7-2 | NA
CATSRAGSSYEQYF | TGTGCCACCAGCAGGGCCGGGAGCTCCTACGAGCAGTACTTC | NA | TRBJ2-7 | TRBV15 | NA
CSASGGVEGRGSQFF | TGCAGTGCTAGTGGGGGGGTTGAAGGGCGGGGGTCGCAGTTCTTC | TRBD2 | TRBJ2-1 | TRBV20-1 | few
CASSSVGDVWNSGNTIYF | TGTGCCAGCAGCTCTGTAGGCGACGTCTGGAACTCTGGAAACACCATATATTTT | NA | TRBJ1-3 | TRBV11-1 | few
CATSDPGTVQETQYF | TGTGCCACCAGTGATCCGGGGACAGTGCAAGAGACCCAGTACTTC | TRBD1 | TRBJ2-5 | TRBV24-1 | NA
CSARGVRGDQPQHF | TGCAGTGCTAGAGGGGTCCGGGGAGATCAGCCCCAGCATTTT | NA | TRBJ1-5 | TRBV20-1 | NA
CASSYAGLHGELFF | TGTGCCAGCAGTTACGCAGGGCTCCACGGGGAGCTGTTTTTT | NA | TRBJ2-2 | TRBV6-5 | NA